Following are 21 T cell receptor beta chains from one sample sequenced in a study of shared clonotypes between healthy human individuals. The assay was immunoSEQ multiplex PCR, and TCRdb's table has in-frame clones only and misses some. The sample shows about 1.1 million clones, 75% to 85% of them seen only once. Sequenced material: memory CD4+ T cells from PBMCs. The sample's subset: CD45RA-negative fraction. Source of these receptors: a man aged 18-30 years in good health. Some clones in this sample may be carry-over from other donors' samples.

This chain links TRBV4-3 with TRBJ2-3; D remains unclear. The CDR3 consists of 16 residues. Deletions cut 1 base from V and 2 bases from J, with 13 bases between. Germline CDR1 LGHNA, CDR2 YSLEER. For the CDR3, the DNA is TGCGCCAGCAGCCAAGGCCCTAAGGAGACCACAGATACGCAGTATTTT. As protein: CASSQGPKETTDTQYF.

Turning to this clone: The germline gene is not matched at one end of the junction; a read error may be the cause. This chain connects TRBV30 to TRBJ1-6; D perhaps matches TRBD1 (5 bases). The CDR3 is 13 residues long. CDR1 GTSNPN and CDR2 SVGIG come from the germline V gene (reference sequence). The CDR3 sequence: CAGAGRGGSPLRF. The CDR3 DNA is TGTGCCGGCGCGGGACGGGGAGGATCACCCCTCCGCTTT.

The chain employs TRBV29-1 and TRBJ1-1, with 12 positions matching TRBD1. The CDR3 is 15 amino acids. Germline-derived CDR1 and CDR2 are SQVTM and ANQGSEA. With 7 bases clipped from V and 5 bases from J, the junction kept 11 bases outside the gene matches. The CDR3 here is CSAGSGQGAGTEAFF. CDR3 DNA: TGCAGCGCCGGGTCGGGACAGGGGGCCGGAACTGAAGCTTTCTTT.

This clone is a singleton in its sample. This chain uses TRBV7-9 with TRBJ2-1; D may be TRBD1 or TRBD2 (5 bases each). The CDR3 totals 16 residues. Looked up from germline, CDR1 is SEHNR and CDR2 is FQNEAQ (reference sequence). Deletions cut 3 bases from V and 0 bases from J, with 12 bases between. Here the CDR3 DNA reads TGTGCCAGCAGCTTGGACTGGGGGTTCTCCTACAATGAGCAGTTCTTC. It yields the protein CASSLDWGFSYNEQFF.

This chain joins TRBV19 and TRBJ2-1; 12 bases match TRBD2. Trimming took 4 bases from V and 5 from J; bases not matched to a gene: 3. CDR1 is LNHDA and CDR2 is SQIVND in the germline V gene (reference sequence). The CDR3 sequence is 15 residues long. This CDR3 is CASSSSSGRDNEQFF. The CDR3 bases are TGTGCCAGTAGTAGTTCTAGCGGGAGGGACAATGAGCAGTTCTTC.

The J gene is TRBJ2-3, the V gene TRBV5-1; D might be TRBD1 (6 bases). V dropped 2 bases and J dropped 5 bases, with 18 bases sitting between them. The CDR3 totals 16 residues. Germline V lookup: CDR1 SGHRS, CDR2 YFSETQ. DNA for the CDR3: TGCGCCAGCAGCTTCAGGGGCGTCCGTGAAGGAGATACGCAGTATTTT. Its protein product is CASSFRGVREGDTQYF.

The genes are TRBV13 and TRBJ2-7, with a tentative D call TRBD2 (5 bases). Germline V gene sequence: CDR1 PRHDT, CDR2 FYEKMQ (reference sequence). Trimming removed 1 base at V and 2 bases at J, with 15 bases between. This CDR3 comprises 16 residues. Here the CDR3 reads CASSLAWTSDPYEQYF. Here the CDR3 DNA reads TGTGCCAGCAGCTTAGCCTGGACTTCTGATCCCTACGAGCAGTACTTC.

The chain carries TRBV27 and TRBJ1-1, with 7 bases lining up with TRBD1. With 3 bases clipped from V and 0 bases from J, the junction kept 4 bases outside the gene matches. This CDR3 has 15 amino acids. The germline V gene has CDR1 MNHEY and CDR2 SMNVEV (reference sequence). As DNA, the CDR3 is TGTGCCAGCAGTTTTTCGGACAGGTTGAACACTGAAGCTTTCTTT. Translation gives CASSFSDRLNTEAFF.

About this clone: Given the absence of the conserved phenylalanine or tryptophan at the CDR3 end, a read error is likely. The chain couples TRBV7-8 to TRBJ1-5; weak D call: TRBD1 (5 bases). The CDR3 totals 14 residues. V lost 5 bases and J 6 bases, leaving 14 bases between the germline ends. Germline values: CDR1 SGHVS, CDR2 FQNEAQ. The CDR3 loop reads CASSGRGVRQPQHL. The CDR3 nucleotides read TGTGCCAGCAGCGGGAGAGGGGTTCGTCAGCCCCAGCATCTT.

This chain joins TRBV28 and TRBJ2-2; a possible D gene is TRBD2 (5 bases). This CDR3 is 17 amino acids long. Germline V gene sequence: CDR1 MDHEN, CDR2 SYDVKM. The V end lost 5 bases, the J end lost 5 bases, and 21 bases lay between the germline ends. CDR3 coding DNA: TGTGCCAGCAGTACCCCCCTGAAGGGAGCGAGGACCGGGGAGCTGTTTTTT. Its protein product is CASSTPLKGARTGELFF.

As to this clone: A much larger clone differs by one base, so this may be a read error. The V call is TRBV7-9, the J call TRBJ1-5; no clear D. V was pared by 2 bases and J by 6 bases, with 5 bases between. Germline values: CDR1 SEHNR, CDR2 FQNEAQ (reference sequence). This CDR3 is built from 12 residues. Here the CDR3 reads CASSLMGQPQHF. The CDR3 bases are TGTGCCAGCAGCTTAATGGGTCAGCCCCAGCATTTT.

J is TRBJ2-7 and V is TRBV5-1; D is uncertain. The CDR3 runs to 16 residues. Germline V lookup: CDR1 SGHRS, CDR2 YFSETQ. Trimming cost V 4 bases and J 0 bases, with 17 bases left between them. The CDR3, as DNA: TGCGCCAGCAGCGGGAACAGTGGCCTTGTCTCCTACGAGCAGTACTTC. Translating it yields CASSGNSGLVSYEQYF.

The chain combines TRBV6-5 with TRBJ2-1; tentative D call: TRBD2 (5 bases). The CDR3 sequence is 13 residues long. Trimming shortened V by 4 bases and J by 6 bases, and 10 bases separated the two germline ends. CDR1 and CDR2 (germline): MNHEY, SVGAGI. The DNA of the CDR3 is TGTGCCAGCAGTTTTGGACGGGGCAATGAGCAGTTCTTC. Its protein is CASSFGRGNEQFF.

This clone has just a few counts. The same CDR3 also results from other DNA sequences found in this sample. The chain employs TRBV9 and TRBJ2-5; D is undetermined. Per germline, CDR1 SGDLS and CDR2 YYNGEE. V shed 0 bases and J shed 4 bases, with 10 bases lying between them. The CDR3 covers 14 residues. CDR3 sequence (DNA): TGTGCCAGCAGCGTAGAGGTGTCGGGAGAGACCCAGTACTTC. This sequence encodes CASSVEVSGETQYF.

The rearrangement uses TRBV7-9 and TRBJ2-7; D not certain. The CDR3 is made up of 13 amino acids. Trimming cost V 2 bases and J 7 bases, with 12 bases left between them. Germline V gene lookup returns CDR1 SEHNR and CDR2 FQNEAQ (reference sequence). The CDR3 protein is CASSLLLYGEQYF. The DNA of the CDR3 is TGTGCCAGCAGCTTACTATTATATGGGGAGCAGTACTTC.

The gene calls are TRBV11-2 and TRBJ2-3, with a weak D call TRBD1 (6 bases). CDR1 and CDR2 from the germline V gene are SGHAT and FQNNGV. CDR3 length equals 16 residues. V lost 1 base and J lost 5, with 16 bases in between. In DNA, the CDR3 is TGTGCCAGCAGCTTAGGCCCCGGGCAAGGGGGAGATACGCAGTATTTT. This sequence encodes CASSLGPGQGGDTQYF. The entire variable domain, with the rest obtained from reference TRBV11-2 and TRBJ2-3, is as follows: EAGVAQSPRYKIIEKRQSVAFWCNPISGHATLYWYQQILGQGPKLLIQFQNNGVVDDSQLPKDRFSAERLKGVDSTLKIQPAKLEDSAVYLCASSLGPGQGGDTQYFGPGTRLTVL.

V and J are TRBV2 and TRBJ1-4; TRBD1 is a possible D gene (6 bases). The CDR3 extends over 15 amino acids. Germline V CDR1 and CDR2: SNHLY, FYNNEI. Trimming cost V 4 bases and J 7 bases, with 16 bases left between them. CDR3 amino acids: CASSAGGAVLEKLFF. CDR3 nucleotide sequence: TGTGCCAGCAGTGCGGGGGGGGCCGTACTTGAAAAACTGTTTTTT. Together with reference TRBV2 and TRBJ1-4, the CDR3 gives the full variable domain: EPEVTQTPSHQVTQMGQEVILRCVPISNHLYFYWYRQILGQKVEFLVSFYNNEISEKSEIFDDQFSVERPDGSNFTLKIRSTKLEDSAMYFCASSAGGAVLEKLFFGSGTQLSVL.

The chain is built from TRBV30 and TRBJ2-5; the D gene is possibly TRBD2 (5 bases). The CDR3 contains 13 residues. V was cut by 5 bases and J by 5 bases, with 15 bases left in between. Per the germline V gene, CDR1 is GTSNPN and CDR2 is SVGIG (reference sequence). The CDR3 region is CAWSTRSGETQYF. CDR3 nucleotide sequence: TGTGCCTGGTCCACCCGTTCGGGGGAGACCCAGTACTTC.

V is TRBV5-1 and J is TRBJ2-1; no firm D call. Germline CDR1 SGHRS, CDR2 YFSETQ. This CDR3 comprises 14 residues. Trimming pared 4 bases from V and 3 bases from J, leaving 11 bases between. The CDR3 nucleotides are TGCGCCAGCAGCCCTAGGACCTACTACAATGAGCAGTTCTTC. Translating gives CASSPRTYYNEQFF.

Concerning this clone: Other nucleotide sequences from this sample produce the same CDR3. V usage is TRBV5-1 and J usage is TRBJ1-2, with no clear D. The V and J ends lost 3 bases and 4 bases respectively, with 13 bases between them. The CDR3 covers 14 residues. The V gene's germline CDR1 is SGHRS and CDR2 YFSETQ. In DNA, the CDR3 is TGCGCCAGCAGCTCCTCGACGGGTGGCTATGGCTACACCTTC. Protein: CASSSSTGGYGYTF.

This sequence joins TRBV7-2 and TRBJ2-7, with a weak D call TRBD2 (6 bases). The length of the CDR3 is 15 residues. V lost 5 bases, J lost 3 bases, and 17 bases lay in between. CDR1 and CDR2 (germline): SGHTA, FQGNSA. CDR3 sequence reads: CASSKGDGSSYEQYF. As DNA, the CDR3 is TGTGCCAGCAGCAAAGGGGACGGGAGTAGCTACGAGCAGTACTTC.